The present entry profiles one T cell receptor beta chain with its context. What it binds is unknown. One entry per CDR3 protein results from TCRdb running MiXCR on the reads. This sample has 250,000 to 300,000 distinct CDR3 sequences, with about 25% found just once. This entry is derived from a study of T cell repertoires in cytomegalovirus infection. Study details: Both a matching HLA type and CMV infection were indicated by public TCR beta signatures. The study's findings and limits: HLA-C-restricted CMV-specific TCR beta clonotypes were dominant in the ex vivo response.

The V gene lost 2 bases and the J gene lost 0 bases, with 17 bases spanning the gap. The CDR3 loop spans 17 amino acids. CDR1 and CDR2 from the germline V gene are MNHNY and SVGAGI (reference sequence). V usage is TRBV6-6 and J usage is TRBJ2-7; no reliable D call. This TCR was recovered from a human donor in good health (CMV status not recorded). Some clones in this sample may be carry-over from other donors' samples. Sequenced input: PBMCs. DNA of the CDR3: TGTGCCAGCAGTTACCTATGGACGGGCCTTAGCTCCTACGAGCAGTACTTC. Protein sequence: CASSYLWTGLSSYEQYF.